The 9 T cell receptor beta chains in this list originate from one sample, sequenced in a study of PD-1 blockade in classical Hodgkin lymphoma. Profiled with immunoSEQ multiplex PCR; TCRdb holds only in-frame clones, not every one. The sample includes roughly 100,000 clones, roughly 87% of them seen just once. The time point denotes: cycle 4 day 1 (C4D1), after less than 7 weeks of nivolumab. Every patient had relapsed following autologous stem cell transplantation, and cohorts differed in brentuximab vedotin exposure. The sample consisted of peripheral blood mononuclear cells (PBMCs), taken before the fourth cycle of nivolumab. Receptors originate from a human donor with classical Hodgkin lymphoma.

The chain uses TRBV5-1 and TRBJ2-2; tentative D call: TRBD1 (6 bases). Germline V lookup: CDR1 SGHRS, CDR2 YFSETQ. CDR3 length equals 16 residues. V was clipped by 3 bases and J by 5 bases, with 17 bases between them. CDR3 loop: CASSWNPGQGTGELFF. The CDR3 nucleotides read TGCGCCAGCAGCTGGAACCCGGGACAAGGAACCGGGGAGCTGTTTTTT.

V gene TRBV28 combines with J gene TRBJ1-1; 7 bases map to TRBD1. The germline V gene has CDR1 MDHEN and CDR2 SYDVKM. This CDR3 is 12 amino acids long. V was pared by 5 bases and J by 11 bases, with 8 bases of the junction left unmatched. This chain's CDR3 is CASSPRTGGAFF. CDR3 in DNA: TGTGCCAGCAGTCCCAGGACAGGAGGGGCTTTCTTT.

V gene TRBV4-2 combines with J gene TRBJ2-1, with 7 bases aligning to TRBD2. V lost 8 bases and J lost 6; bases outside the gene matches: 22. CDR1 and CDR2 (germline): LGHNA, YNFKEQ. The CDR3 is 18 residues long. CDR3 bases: TGTGCCAGCCGCCTATTATTCGGCGGGACTAAGAGTGGCAATGAGCAGTTCTTC. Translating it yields CASRLLFGGTKSGNEQFF.

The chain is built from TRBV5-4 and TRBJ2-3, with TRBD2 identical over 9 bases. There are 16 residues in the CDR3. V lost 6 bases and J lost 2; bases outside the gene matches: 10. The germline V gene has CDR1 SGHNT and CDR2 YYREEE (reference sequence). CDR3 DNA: TGTGCCAGCACCTCCTGGCTAGCGGGACTCACAGATACGCAGTATTTT. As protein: CASTSWLAGLTDTQYF.

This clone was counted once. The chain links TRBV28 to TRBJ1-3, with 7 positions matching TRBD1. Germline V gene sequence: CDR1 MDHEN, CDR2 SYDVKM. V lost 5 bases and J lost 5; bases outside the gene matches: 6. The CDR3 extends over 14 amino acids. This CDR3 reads CASSQQGNRNTIYF. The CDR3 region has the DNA TGTGCCAGCAGTCAACAGGGGAACCGAAACACCATATATTTT.

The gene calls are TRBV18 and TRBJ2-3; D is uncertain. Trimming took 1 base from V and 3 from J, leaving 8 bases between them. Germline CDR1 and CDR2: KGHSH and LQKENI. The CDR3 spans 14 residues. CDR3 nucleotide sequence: TGTGCCAGCTCACCACAGGACCTAACAGATACGCAGTATTTT. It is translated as CASSPQDLTDTQYF. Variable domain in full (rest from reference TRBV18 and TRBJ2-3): NAGVMQNPRHLVRRRGQEARLRCSPMKGHSHVYWYRQLPEEGLKFMVYLQKENIIDESGMPKERFSAEFPKEGPSILRIQQVVRGDSAAYFCASSPQDLTDTQYFGPGTRLTVL.

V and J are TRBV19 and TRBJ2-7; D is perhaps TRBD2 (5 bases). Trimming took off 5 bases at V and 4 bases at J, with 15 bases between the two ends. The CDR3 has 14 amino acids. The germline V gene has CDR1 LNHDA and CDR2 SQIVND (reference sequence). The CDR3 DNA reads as TGTGCCAGTAGTTCGCGGACTCAAGTGTACGAGCAGTACTTC. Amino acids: CASSSRTQVYEQYF.

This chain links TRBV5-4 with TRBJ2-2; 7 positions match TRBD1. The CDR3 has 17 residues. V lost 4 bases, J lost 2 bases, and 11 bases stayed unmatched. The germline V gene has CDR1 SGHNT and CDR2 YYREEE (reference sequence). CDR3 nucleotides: TGTGCCAGCAGCAAAGCAGGGGGACAGTTTAACACCGGGGAGCTGTTTTTT. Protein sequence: CASSKAGGQFNTGELFF.

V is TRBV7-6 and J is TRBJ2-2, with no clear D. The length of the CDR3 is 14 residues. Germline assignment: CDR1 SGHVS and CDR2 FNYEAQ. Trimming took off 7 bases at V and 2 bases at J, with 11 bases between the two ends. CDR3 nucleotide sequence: TGTGCCAGCAACCCGTCGCCTAACACCGGGGAGCTGTTTTTT. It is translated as CASNPSPNTGELFF.